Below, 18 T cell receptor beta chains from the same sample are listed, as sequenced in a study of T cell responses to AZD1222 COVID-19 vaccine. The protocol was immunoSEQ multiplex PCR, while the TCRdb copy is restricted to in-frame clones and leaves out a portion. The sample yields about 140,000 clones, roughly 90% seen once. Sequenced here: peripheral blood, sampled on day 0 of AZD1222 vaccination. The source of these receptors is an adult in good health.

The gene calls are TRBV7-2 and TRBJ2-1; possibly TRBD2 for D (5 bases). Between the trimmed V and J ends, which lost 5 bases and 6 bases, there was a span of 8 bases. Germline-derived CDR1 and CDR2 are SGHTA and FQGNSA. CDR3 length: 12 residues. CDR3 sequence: CASSPAGNEQFF. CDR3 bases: TGTGCCAGCAGCCCGGCGGGCAATGAGCAGTTCTTC. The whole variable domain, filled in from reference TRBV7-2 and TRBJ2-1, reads GAGVSQSPSNKVTEKGKDVELRCDPISGHTALYWYRQSLGQGLEFLIYFQGNSAPDKSGLPSDRFSAERTGGSVSTLTIQRTQQEDSAVYLCASSPAGNEQFFGPGTRLTVL.

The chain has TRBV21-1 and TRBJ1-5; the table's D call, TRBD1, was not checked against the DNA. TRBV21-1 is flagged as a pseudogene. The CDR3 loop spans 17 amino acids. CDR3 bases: TGTGCCAGCAGCAAACCATCAGGGGACAGGGCAAATCAGCCCCAGCATTTT. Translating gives CASSKPSGDRANQPQHF.

CDR3 in DNA: TGTGCCATCAGTGTCGCGGGAGTCGACTACGAGCAGTACTTC. Translating gives CAISVAGVDYEQYF. The J gene is TRBJ2-7, the V gene TRBV10-3; 7 bases are shared with TRBD2. The V gene's germline CDR1 is ENHRY and CDR2 SYGVKD. The CDR3 totals 14 residues. J gave up 3 bases and V 4 bases, and 6 bases lay outside the gene matches.

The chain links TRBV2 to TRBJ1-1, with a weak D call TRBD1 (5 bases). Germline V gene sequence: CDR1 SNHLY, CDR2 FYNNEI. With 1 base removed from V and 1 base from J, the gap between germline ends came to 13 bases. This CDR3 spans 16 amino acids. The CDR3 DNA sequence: TGTGCCAGCAGTGAAGAGGGAGGGGTTGCGAACACTGAAGCTTTCTTT. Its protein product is CASSEEGGVANTEAFF.

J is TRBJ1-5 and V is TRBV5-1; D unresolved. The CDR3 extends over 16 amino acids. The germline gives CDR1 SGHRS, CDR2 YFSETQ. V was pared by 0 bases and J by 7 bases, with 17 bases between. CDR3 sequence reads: CASSLEGIYGNQPQHF. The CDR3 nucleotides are TGCGCCAGCAGCTTGGAGGGAATTTATGGGAACCAGCCCCAGCATTTT.

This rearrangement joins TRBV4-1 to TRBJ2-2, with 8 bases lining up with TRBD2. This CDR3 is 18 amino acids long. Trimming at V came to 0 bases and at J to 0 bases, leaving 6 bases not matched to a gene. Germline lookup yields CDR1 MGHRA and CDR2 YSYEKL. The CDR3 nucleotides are TGCGCCAGCAGCCAAGAAGGGGCGGGGGGCGCGAACACCGGGGAGCTGTTTTTT. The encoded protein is CASSQEGAGGANTGELFF.

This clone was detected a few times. The CDR3 sequence is CASSLGTGMTETQYF. Written as DNA, the CDR3 is TGTGCCAGCAGCTTGGGGACAGGGATGACAGAGACCCAGTACTTC. The chain links TRBV7-9 to TRBJ2-5, with TRBD1 identical over 9 bases. The CDR3 spans 15 residues. Per germline, CDR1 SEHNR and CDR2 FQNEAQ (reference sequence). The V segment lost 3 bases and the J segment 4 bases; nucleotides outside the gene matches: 6.

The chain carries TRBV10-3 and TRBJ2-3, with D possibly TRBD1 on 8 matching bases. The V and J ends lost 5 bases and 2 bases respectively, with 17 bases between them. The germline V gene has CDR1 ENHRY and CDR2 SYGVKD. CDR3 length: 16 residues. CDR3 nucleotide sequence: TGTGCCATCAGTCAGGGGGCTAGCGGAACCACAGATACGCAGTATTTT. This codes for CAISQGASGTTDTQYF.

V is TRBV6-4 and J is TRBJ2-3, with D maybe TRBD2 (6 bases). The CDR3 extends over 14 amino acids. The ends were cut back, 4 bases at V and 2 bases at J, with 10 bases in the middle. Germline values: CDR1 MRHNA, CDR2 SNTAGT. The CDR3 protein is CASSGGRHTDTQYF. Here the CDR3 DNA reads TGTGCCAGCAGTGGAGGGAGGCACACAGATACGCAGTATTTT.

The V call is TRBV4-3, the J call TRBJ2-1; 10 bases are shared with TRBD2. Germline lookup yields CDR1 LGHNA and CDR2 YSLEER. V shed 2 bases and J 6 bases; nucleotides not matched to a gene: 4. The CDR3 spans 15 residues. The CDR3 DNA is TGCGCCAGCAGCCAAAGACTAGCGGGCTCCAATGAGCAGTTCTTC. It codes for CASSQRLAGSNEQFF.

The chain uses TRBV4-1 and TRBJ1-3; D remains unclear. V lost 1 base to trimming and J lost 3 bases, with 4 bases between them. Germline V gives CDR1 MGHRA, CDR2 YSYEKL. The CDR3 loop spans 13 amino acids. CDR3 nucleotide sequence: TGCGCCAGCAGCCAAGTCCTTGGAAACACCATATATTTT. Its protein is CASSQVLGNTIYF.

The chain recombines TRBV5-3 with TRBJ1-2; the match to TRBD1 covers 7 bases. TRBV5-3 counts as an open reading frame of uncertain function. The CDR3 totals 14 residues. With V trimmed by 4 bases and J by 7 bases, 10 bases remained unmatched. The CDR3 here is CARSLVEGACGYTF. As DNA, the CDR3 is TGTGCCAGAAGCCTTGTGGAGGGGGCCTGTGGCTACACCTTC.

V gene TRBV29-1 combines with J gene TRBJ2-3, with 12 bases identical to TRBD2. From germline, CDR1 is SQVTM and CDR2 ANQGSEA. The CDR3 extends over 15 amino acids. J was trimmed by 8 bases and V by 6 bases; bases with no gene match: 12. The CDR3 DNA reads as TGCAGCGTCTTAATCCCTAGCGGGAGGGCCTCTACGCAGTATTTT. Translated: CSVLIPSGRASTQYF.

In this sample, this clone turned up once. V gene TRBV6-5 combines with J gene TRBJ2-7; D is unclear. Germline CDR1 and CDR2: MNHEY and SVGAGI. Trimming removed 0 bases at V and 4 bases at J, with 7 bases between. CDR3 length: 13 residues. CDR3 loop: CASSYSYLYEQYF. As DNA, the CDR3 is TGTGCCAGCAGTTACTCGTACCTTTACGAGCAGTACTTC.

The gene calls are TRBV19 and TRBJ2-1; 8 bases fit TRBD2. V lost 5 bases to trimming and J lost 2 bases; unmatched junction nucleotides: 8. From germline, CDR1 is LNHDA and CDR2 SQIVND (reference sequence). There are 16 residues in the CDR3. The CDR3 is CASSVVTSGPYNEQFF. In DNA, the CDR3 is TGTGCCAGTAGTGTCGTTACTAGCGGCCCCTACAATGAGCAGTTCTTC.

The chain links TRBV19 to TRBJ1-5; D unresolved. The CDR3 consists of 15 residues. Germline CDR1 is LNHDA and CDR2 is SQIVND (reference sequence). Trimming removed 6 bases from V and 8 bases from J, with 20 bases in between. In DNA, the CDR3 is TGTGCCAGTAGAGTCGGTCAAGCTGTTATGAAGCCCCAGCATTTT. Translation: CASRVGQAVMKPQHF.

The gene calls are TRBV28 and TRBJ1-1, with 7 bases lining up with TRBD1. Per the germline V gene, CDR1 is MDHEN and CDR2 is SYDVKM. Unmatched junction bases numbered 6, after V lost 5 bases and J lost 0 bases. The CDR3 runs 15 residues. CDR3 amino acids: CASSDSGGMNTEAFF. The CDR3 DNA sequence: TGTGCCAGCAGTGACTCAGGGGGAATGAACACTGAAGCTTTCTTT.

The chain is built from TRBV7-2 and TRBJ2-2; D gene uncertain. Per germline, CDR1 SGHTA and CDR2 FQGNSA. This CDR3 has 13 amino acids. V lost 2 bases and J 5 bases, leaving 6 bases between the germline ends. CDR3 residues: CASSLRRTGELFF. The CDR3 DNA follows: TGTGCCAGCAGCTTACGGCGGACCGGGGAGCTGTTTTTT.